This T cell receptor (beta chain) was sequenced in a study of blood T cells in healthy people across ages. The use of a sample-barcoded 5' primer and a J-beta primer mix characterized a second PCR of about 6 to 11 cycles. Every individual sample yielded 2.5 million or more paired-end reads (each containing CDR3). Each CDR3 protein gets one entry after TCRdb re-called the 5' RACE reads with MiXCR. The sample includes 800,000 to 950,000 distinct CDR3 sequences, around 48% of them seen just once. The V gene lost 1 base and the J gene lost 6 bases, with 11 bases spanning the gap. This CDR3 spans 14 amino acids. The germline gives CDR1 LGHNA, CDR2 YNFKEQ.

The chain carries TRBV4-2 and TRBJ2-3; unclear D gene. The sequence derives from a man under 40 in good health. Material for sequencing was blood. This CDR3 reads CASSQGEVTDTQYF. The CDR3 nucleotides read TGTGCCAGCAGCCAAGGTGAGGTCACCGATACGCAGTATTTT.